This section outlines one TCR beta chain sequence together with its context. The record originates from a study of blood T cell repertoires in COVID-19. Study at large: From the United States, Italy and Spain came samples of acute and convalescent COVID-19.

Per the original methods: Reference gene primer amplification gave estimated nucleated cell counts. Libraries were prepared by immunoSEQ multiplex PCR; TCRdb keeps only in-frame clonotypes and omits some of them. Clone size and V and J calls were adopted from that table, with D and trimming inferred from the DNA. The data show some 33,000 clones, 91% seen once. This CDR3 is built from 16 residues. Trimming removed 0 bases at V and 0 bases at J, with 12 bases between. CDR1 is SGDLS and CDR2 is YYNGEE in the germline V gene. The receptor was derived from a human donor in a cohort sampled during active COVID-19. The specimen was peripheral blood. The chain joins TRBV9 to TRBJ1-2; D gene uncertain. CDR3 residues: CASSVGGSSANYGYTF. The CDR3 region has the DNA TGTGCCAGCAGCGTAGGAGGGAGCTCAGCTAACTATGGCTACACCTTC. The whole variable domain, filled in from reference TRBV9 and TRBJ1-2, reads DSGVTQTPKHLITATGQRVTLRCSPRSGDLSVYWYQQSLDQGLQFLIQYYNGEERAKGNILERFSAQQFPDLHSELNLSSLELGDSALYFCASSVGGSSANYGYTFGSGTRLTVV.